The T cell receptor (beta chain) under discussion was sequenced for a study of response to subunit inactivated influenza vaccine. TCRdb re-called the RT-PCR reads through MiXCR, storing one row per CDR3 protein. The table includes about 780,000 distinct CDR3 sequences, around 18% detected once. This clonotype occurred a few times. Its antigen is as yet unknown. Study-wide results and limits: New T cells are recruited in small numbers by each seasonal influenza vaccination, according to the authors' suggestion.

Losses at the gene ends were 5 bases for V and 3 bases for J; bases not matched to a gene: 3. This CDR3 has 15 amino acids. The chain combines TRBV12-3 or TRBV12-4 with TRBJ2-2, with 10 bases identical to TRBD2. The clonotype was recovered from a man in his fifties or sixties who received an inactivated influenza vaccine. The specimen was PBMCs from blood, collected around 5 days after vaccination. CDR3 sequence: CASSQGLAYTGELFF. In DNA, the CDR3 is TGTGCCAGCAGTCAGGGACTAGCGTACACCGGGGAGCTGTTTTTT.